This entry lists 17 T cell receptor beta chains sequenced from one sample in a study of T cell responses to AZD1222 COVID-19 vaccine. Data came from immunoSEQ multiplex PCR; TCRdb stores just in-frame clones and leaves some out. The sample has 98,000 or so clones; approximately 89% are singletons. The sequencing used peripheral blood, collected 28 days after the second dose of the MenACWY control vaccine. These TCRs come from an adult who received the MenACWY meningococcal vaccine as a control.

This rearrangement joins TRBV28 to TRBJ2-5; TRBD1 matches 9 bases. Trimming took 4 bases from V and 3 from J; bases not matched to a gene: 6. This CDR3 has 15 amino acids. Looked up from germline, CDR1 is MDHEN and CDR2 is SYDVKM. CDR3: CASSSNRGPKETQYF. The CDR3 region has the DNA TGTGCCAGCAGTTCTAACAGGGGGCCGAAAGAGACCCAGTACTTC. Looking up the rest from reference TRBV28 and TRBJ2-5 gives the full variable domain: DVKVTQSSRYLVKRTGEKVFLECVQDMDHENMFWYRQDPGLGLRLIYFSYDVKMKEKGDIPEGYSVSREKKERFSLILESASTNQTSMYLCASSSNRGPKETQYFGPGTRLLVL.

Written as DNA, the CDR3 is TGTGCCAGCACTCAACAGGGGAGGTACGAGCAGTACTTC. It yields the protein CASTQQGRYEQYF. V and J are TRBV6-5 and TRBJ2-7; D is possibly TRBD1 (7 bases). The V end lost 7 bases, the J end lost 4 bases, and 14 bases lay between the germline ends. The CDR3 spans 13 residues. Germline V gene sequence: CDR1 MNHEY, CDR2 SVGAGI.

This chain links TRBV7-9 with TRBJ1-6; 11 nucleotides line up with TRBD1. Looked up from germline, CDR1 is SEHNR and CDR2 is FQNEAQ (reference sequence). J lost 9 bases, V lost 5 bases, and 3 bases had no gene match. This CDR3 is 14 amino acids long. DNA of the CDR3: TGTGCCAGCAGCGCAGGGACAGGGGGTTCACCCCTCCACTTT. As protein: CASSAGTGGSPLHF.

The CDR3 DNA follows: TGTGCCAGCAGTTTTGGGGGGGCATTCAATCAGCCCCAGCATTTT. It is translated as CASSFGGAFNQPQHF. The chain carries TRBV27 and TRBJ1-5; possible D gene TRBD1, 6 bases. Germline lookup yields CDR1 MNHEY and CDR2 SMNVEV (reference sequence). This CDR3 spans 15 amino acids. Trimming pared 3 bases from V and 3 bases from J, leaving 12 bases between.

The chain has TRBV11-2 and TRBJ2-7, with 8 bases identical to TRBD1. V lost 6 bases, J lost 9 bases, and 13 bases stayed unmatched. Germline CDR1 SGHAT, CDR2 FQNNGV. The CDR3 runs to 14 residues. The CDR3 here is CASRAPGGRLGQYF. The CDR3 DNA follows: TGTGCCAGCAGGGCCCCAGGGGGCAGGTTGGGGCAGTACTTC.

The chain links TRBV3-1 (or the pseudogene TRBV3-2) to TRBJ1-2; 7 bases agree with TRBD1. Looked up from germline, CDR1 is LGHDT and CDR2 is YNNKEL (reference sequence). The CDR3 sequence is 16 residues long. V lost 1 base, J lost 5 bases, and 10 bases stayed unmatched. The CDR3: CASSQGGQRTLYGYTF. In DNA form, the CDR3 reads TGTGCCAGCAGCCAAGGGGGACAGAGAACTCTTTATGGCTACACCTTC.

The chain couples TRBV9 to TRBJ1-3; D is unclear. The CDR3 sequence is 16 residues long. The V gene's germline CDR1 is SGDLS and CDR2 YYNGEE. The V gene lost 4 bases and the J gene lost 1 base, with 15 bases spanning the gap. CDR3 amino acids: CASSPQVGISGNTIYF. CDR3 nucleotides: TGTGCCAGCAGCCCCCAAGTGGGAATTTCTGGAAACACCATATATTTT. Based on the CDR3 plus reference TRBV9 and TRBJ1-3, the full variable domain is DSGVTQTPKHLITATGQRVTLRCSPRSGDLSVYWYQQSLDQGLQFLIQYYNGEERAKGNILERFSAQQFPDLHSELNLSSLELGDSALYFCASSPQVGISGNTIYFGEGSWLTVV.

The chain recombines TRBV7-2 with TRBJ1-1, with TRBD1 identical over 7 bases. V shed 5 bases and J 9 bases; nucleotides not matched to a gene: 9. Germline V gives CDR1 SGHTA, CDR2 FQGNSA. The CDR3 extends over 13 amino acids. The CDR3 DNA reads TGTGCCAGCAGCGCGGCCGACAGGGTAAAAGCTTTCTTT. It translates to CASSAADRVKAFF.

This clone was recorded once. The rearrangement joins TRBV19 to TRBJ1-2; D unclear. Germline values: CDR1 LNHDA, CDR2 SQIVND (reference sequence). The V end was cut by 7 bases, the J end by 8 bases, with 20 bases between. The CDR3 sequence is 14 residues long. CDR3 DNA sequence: TGTGCCAGTAACACCAATGAAGGGATAAGGGGCTACACCTTC. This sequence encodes CASNTNEGIRGYTF.

The CDR3 spells CASSTGLAVSTDTQYF. The CDR3 DNA reads as TGCGCCAGCAGCACGGGACTAGCGGTTAGCACAGATACGCAGTATTTT. The chain uses TRBV5-1 and TRBJ2-3, with TRBD2 matching 11 bases. The CDR3 has 16 amino acids. The V and J ends lost 4 bases and 0 bases, in that order; junction bases with no gene match: 4. Germline loops: CDR1 SGHRS, CDR2 YFSETQ.

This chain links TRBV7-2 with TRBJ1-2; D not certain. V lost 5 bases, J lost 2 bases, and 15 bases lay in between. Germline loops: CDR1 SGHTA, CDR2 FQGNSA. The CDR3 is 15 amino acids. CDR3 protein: CASSPTRPFNYGYTF. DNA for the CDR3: TGTGCCAGCAGCCCCACAAGACCCTTCAACTATGGCTACACCTTC.

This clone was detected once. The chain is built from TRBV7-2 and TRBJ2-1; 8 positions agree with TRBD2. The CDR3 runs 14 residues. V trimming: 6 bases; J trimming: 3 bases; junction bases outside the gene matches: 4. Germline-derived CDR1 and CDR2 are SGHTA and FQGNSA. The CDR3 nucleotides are TGTGCCAGCAGTCCGGGGGGGGGCTACAATGAGCAGTTCTTC. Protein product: CASSPGGGYNEQFF.

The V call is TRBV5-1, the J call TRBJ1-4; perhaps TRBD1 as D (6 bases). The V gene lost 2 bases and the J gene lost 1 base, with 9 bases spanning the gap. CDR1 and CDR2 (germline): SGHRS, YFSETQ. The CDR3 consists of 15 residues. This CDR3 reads CASSFGQITNEKLFF. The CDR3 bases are TGCGCCAGCAGCTTCGGACAGATAACTAATGAAAAACTGTTTTTT.

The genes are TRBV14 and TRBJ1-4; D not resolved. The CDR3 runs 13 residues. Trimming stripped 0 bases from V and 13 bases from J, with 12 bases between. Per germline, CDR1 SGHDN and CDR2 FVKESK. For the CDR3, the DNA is TGTGCCAGCAGCCAAGAGCTCGGATCCCGACTGTTTTTT. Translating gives CASSQELGSRLFF.

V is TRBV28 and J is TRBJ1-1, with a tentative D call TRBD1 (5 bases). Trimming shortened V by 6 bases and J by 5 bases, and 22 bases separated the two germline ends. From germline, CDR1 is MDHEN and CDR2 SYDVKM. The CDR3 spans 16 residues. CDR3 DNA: TGTGCCAGCAGGTTTCCCGGAGGGGACGGGGAAACTGAAGCTTTCTTT. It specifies CASRFPGGDGETEAFF.

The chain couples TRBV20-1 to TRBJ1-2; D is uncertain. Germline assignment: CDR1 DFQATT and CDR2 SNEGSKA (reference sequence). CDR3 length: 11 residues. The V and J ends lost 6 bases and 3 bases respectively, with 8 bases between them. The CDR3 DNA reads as TGCAGTGCGTCGACGGACTATGGCTACACCTTC. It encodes CSASTDYGYTF.

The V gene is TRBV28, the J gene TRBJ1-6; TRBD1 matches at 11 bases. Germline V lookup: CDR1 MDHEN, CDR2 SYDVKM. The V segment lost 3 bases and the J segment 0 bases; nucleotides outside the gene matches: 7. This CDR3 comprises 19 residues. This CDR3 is CASSFPRTGGVSYNSPLHF. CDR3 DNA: TGTGCCAGCAGTTTCCCCCGGACAGGGGGCGTCTCCTATAATTCACCCCTCCACTTT.